This T cell receptor (beta chain) was captured by sequencing in a study of T cell responses to AZD1222 COVID-19 vaccine. After removal of 0 bases from V and 3 bases from J, the junction contained 5 bases not matched to a gene. Germline V lookup: CDR1 KGHSH, CDR2 LQKENI. This CDR3 has 15 amino acids. There are a few counts of this clone. The method was immunoSEQ multiplex PCR; TCRdb's version includes in-frame clones alone and lacks a portion of them. The sample contains fewer than 150,000 clones, around 86% of which appear only once. The sample was peripheral blood, taken on day 0 of AZD1222 vaccination. The V gene is TRBV18, the J gene TRBJ2-7; 7 bases match TRBD1. This clonotype was sampled from an adult in good health. In nucleotides, the CDR3 is TGTGCCAGCTCACCACCCGGACAGGCGGGCTACGAGCAGTACTTC. Its protein is CASSPPGQAGYEQYF. The full variable domain, completed using reference TRBV18 and TRBJ2-7, is NAGVMQNPRHLVRRRGQEARLRCSPMKGHSHVYWYRQLPEEGLKFMVYLQKENIIDESGMPKERFSAEFPKEGPSILRIQQVVRGDSAAYFCASSPPGQAGYEQYFGPGTRLTVT.